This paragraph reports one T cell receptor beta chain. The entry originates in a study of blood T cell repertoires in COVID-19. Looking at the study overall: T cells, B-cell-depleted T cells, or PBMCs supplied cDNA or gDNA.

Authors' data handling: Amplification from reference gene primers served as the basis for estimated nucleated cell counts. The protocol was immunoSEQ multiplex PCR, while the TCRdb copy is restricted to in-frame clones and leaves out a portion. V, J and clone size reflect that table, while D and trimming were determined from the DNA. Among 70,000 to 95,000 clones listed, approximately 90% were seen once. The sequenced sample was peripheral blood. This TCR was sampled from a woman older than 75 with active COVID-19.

The CDR3 loop is CASSQTLSGRGNQPQHF. Here the CDR3 DNA reads TGTGCCAGCAGCCAGACTTTGTCGGGCCGGGGGAATCAGCCCCAGCATTTT. This rearrangement joins TRBV7-2 to TRBJ1-5; D is possibly TRBD1 (5 bases). Per the germline V gene, CDR1 is SGHTA and CDR2 is FQGNSA. The CDR3 covers 17 residues. V gave up 5 bases and J gave up 4 bases, with 21 bases separating them. The full variable domain, in which reference TRBV7-2 and TRBJ1-5 provide the parts outside the CDR3, is GAGVSQSPSNKVTEKGKDVELRCDPISGHTALYWYRQSLGQGLEFLIYFQGNSAPDKSGLPSDRFSAERTGGSVSTLTIQRTQQEDSAVYLCASSQTLSGRGNQPQHFGDGTRLSIL.